Shown below are 26 T cell receptor beta chains from a single sample sequenced in a study of T cell changes during pregnancy in multiple sclerosis. Measured with immunoSEQ multiplex PCR; TCRdb has only the in-frame clones, and not every one. This table holds about 57,000 clones, approximately 92% found once. The specimen comprised CD4+ T cells from peripheral blood mononuclear cells, sampled in the third trimester of pregnancy. The receptors derive from a female donor with multiple sclerosis, enrolled in a pregnancy study.

J is TRBJ1-6 and V is TRBV7-9; D might be TRBD1 (6 bases). This CDR3 is built from 15 residues. Germline CDR1 reads SEHNR; CDR2 reads FQNEAQ (reference sequence). V was trimmed by 1 base and J by 10 bases, leaving 14 bases between them. The CDR3 sequence: CASSLGWGGHSPLHF. As DNA, the CDR3 is TGTGCCAGCAGCTTAGGCTGGGGGGGGCACTCACCCCTCCACTTT.

The chain employs TRBV7-2 and TRBJ2-3; 12 bases fit TRBD2. V shed 7 bases and J 6 bases; nucleotides not matched to a gene: 8. This CDR3 has 15 residues. Germline lookup yields CDR1 SGHTA and CDR2 FQGNSA. CDR3 loop: CASTVLAGGADTQYF. CDR3 nucleotides: TGTGCCAGCACCGTTCTAGCGGGGGGGGCTGATACGCAGTATTTT. The full variable domain, in which reference TRBV7-2 and TRBJ2-3 provide the parts outside the CDR3, is GAGVSQSPSNKVTEKGKDVELRCDPISGHTALYWYRQSLGQGLEFLIYFQGNSAPDKSGLPSDRFSAERTGGSVSTLTIQRTQQEDSAVYLCASTVLAGGADTQYFGPGTRLTVL.

The rearrangement links TRBV6-5 to TRBJ1-2, with 7 bases identical to TRBD1. From germline, CDR1 is MNHEY and CDR2 SVGAGI. The junction had 9 bases not matched to a gene; V was cut back by 6 bases and J by 2 bases. This CDR3 is 15 amino acids long. CDR3 residues: CASSTGTAANYGYTF. The CDR3 nucleotides read TGTGCCAGCAGCACCGGGACAGCCGCCAACTATGGCTACACCTTC.

V gene TRBV5-1 combines with J gene TRBJ1-3, with unresolved D. Germline CDR1 is SGHRS and CDR2 is YFSETQ. This CDR3 region has 16 residues. Trimming took 1 base from V and 4 from J, leaving 15 bases between them. The DNA for the CDR3 is TGCGCCAGCAGCTTGTCTGGGCCACGAACAGGAAACACCATATATTTT. Protein sequence: CASSLSGPRTGNTIYF.

This sequence joins TRBV5-1 and TRBJ2-7, with TRBD1 matching over 8 bases. Germline V lookup: CDR1 SGHRS, CDR2 YFSETQ. The CDR3 is 13 residues long. V gave up 3 bases and J gave up 6 bases; unmatched junction bases: 5. The CDR3 reads CASSSGQAVEQYF. The CDR3 DNA reads as TGCGCCAGCAGCTCGGGACAGGCCGTCGAGCAGTACTTC.

This clone was seen a handful of times. The genes are TRBV6-6 and TRBJ1-2; unclear D gene. Trimming stripped 4 bases from V and 2 bases from J, with 5 bases between. Per the germline V gene, CDR1 is MNHNY and CDR2 is SVGAGI (reference sequence). The CDR3 contains 12 residues. CDR3 nucleotide sequence: TGTGCCAGCAGTTCCATGAACTATGGCTACACCTTC. Translated, it gives CASSSMNYGYTF.

The CDR3, as DNA: TGTGCCAGCAGCGGGGGGGTGGGACAGGGATACAATGAGCAGTTCTTC. This encodes CASSGGVGQGYNEQFF. The chain combines TRBV9 with TRBJ2-1, with 9 bases aligning to TRBD1. This CDR3 has 16 amino acids. CDR1 and CDR2 (germline): SGDLS, YYNGEE. V dropped 3 bases and J dropped 4; count of bases not matched to a gene: 8.

The rearrangement joins TRBV19 to TRBJ1-3, with D unclear. Germline V gene lookup returns CDR1 LNHDA and CDR2 SQIVND (reference sequence). V was cut by 7 bases and J by 1 base, with 11 bases left in between. The CDR3 is 14 amino acids. CDR3 sequence (DNA): TGTGCCAGTACCCGGGGTGGGTCTGGAAACACCATATATTTT. It yields the protein CASTRGGSGNTIYF.

This clone was seen once. The chain carries TRBV5-6 and TRBJ1-2; TRBD1 aligns across 7 bases. CDR1 and CDR2 from the germline V gene are SGHDT and YYEEEE. Unmatched junction bases numbered 9, after V lost 0 bases and J lost 1 base. This CDR3 comprises 17 residues. The CDR3 DNA follows: TGTGCCAGCAGCTTGGGGCGGACAGGTCAACGTAACTATGGCTACACCTTC. Translation: CASSLGRTGQRNYGYTF.

The gene calls are TRBV18 and TRBJ1-4, with D unclear. Trimming stripped 2 bases from V and 8 bases from J, with 15 bases between. The length of the CDR3 is 15 residues. Germline V lookup: CDR1 KGHSH, CDR2 LQKENI. The CDR3 coding sequence is TGTGCCAGCTCACCAAAGCGCGGGGAACGCGAAAAACTGTTTTTT. As protein: CASSPKRGEREKLFF.

V gene TRBV21-1 combines with J gene TRBJ1-2; TRBD1 is taken as the D call from the table, unchecked against the DNA. TRBV21-1 is noted as a pseudogene. CDR3 size: 15 residues. In nucleotides, the CDR3 is TGTGCCAGCAGCAAAGGGGGCCAGTGTAACTATGGCTACACCTTC. Amino acids: CASSKGGQCNYGYTF.

The chain uses TRBV6-1 and TRBJ1-2; 8 positions agree with TRBD1. The CDR3 runs to 15 residues. Germline V gene data show CDR1 as MNHNS and CDR2 as SASEGT. Losses at the gene ends were 7 bases for V and 7 bases for J; bases not matched to a gene: 14. CDR3 nucleotides: TGTGCCAGCACATCAGGGGGCAGGGGGAAGGGTGGCTACACCTTC. This translates into CASTSGGRGKGGYTF.

The CDR3 here is CASSYPRLGLTGELFF. The CDR3 region has the DNA TGTGCCAGCAGTTACCCTCGGCTAGGCCTCACCGGGGAGCTGTTTTTT. The rearrangement uses TRBV6-5 and TRBJ2-2; no clear D. Per the germline V gene, CDR1 is MNHEY and CDR2 is SVGAGI. V lost 2 bases and J lost 4, with 14 bases in between. The CDR3 loop spans 16 amino acids.

CDR3 sequence: CASSLVRGHGYTF. CDR3 nucleotide sequence: TGTGCCAGCAGCTTGGTTAGGGGCCATGGCTACACCTTC. This chain joins TRBV5-4 and TRBJ1-2; D might be TRBD1 (5 bases). Germline V gene data show CDR1 as SGHNT and CDR2 as YYREEE (reference sequence). This CDR3 region has 13 residues. V shed 0 bases and J shed 6 bases, with 9 bases lying between them. Variable domain in full (rest from reference TRBV5-4 and TRBJ1-2): ETGVTQSPTHLIKTRGQQVTLRCSSQSGHNTVSWYQQALGQGPQFIFQYYREEENGRGNFPPRFSGLQFPNYSSELNVNALELDDSALYLCASSLVRGHGYTFGSGTRLTVV.

V is TRBV5-6 and J is TRBJ2-5, with D possibly TRBD2 on 6 matching bases. This CDR3 region has 14 residues. The germline V gene has CDR1 SGHDT and CDR2 YYEEEE. V was cut by 1 base and J by 5 bases, with 12 bases left in between. The CDR3 bases are TGTGCCAGCAGCTTGCCGGGACTCGGGGAGACCCAGTACTTC. Residues: CASSLPGLGETQYF.

This chain joins TRBV7-9 and TRBJ2-1, with 9 bases that match TRBD1. The junction had 2 bases not matched to a gene; V was cut back by 1 base and J by 4 bases. Germline V gene sequence: CDR1 SEHNR, CDR2 FQNEAQ (reference sequence). The CDR3 totals 15 residues. CDR3 loop: CASSLGDRAYNEQFF. Written as DNA, the CDR3 is TGTGCCAGCAGCTTAGGGGACAGGGCGTACAATGAGCAGTTCTTC.

This chain connects TRBV4-1 to TRBJ1-2; no clear D gene. Germline CDR1 is MGHRA and CDR2 is YSYEKL. Between the trimmed V and J ends, which lost 0 bases and 4 bases, there was a span of 18 bases. The length of the CDR3 is 17 residues. The CDR3 sequence: CASSQEVAPEKTYGYTF. DNA for the CDR3: TGCGCCAGCAGCCAAGAAGTAGCCCCGGAAAAAACCTATGGCTACACCTTC.

The rearrangement joins TRBV30 to TRBJ2-3; 10 bases align to TRBD2. V shed 4 bases, J shed 1 base, and the junction held 17 bases outside the gene matches. The CDR3 is 19 amino acids. Per germline, CDR1 GTSNPN and CDR2 SVGIG (reference sequence). As DNA, the CDR3 is TGTGCCTGGACCCAACGGCTCAGCGGGGGGGTTAAACGCACAGATACGCAGTATTTT. It yields the protein CAWTQRLSGGVKRTDTQYF.

CDR3 sequence (DNA): TGTGCCAGCGTCCGGGACAGAGGAACTAATGAGCAGTTCTTC. It encodes CASVRDRGTNEQFF. This chain links TRBV18 with TRBJ2-1; 7 bases are a match to TRBD1. With 8 bases clipped from V and 7 bases from J, the junction kept 11 bases outside the gene matches. The V gene's germline CDR1 is KGHSH and CDR2 LQKENI. The CDR3 consists of 14 residues.

The chain couples TRBV6-5 to TRBJ1-1, with TRBD1 identical over 8 bases. This CDR3 region has 13 residues. The germline gives CDR1 MNHEY, CDR2 SVGAGI. The V and J ends lost 5 bases and 5 bases, in that order; junction bases with no gene match: 4. CDR3 in DNA: TGTGCCAGCAGTAACAGGGGGGGGACTGAAGCTTTCTTT. This sequence encodes CASSNRGGTEAFF.

The CDR3 region has the DNA TGTGCCAGCATCATGGGACAGGGGAACGGGGAGCTGTTTTTT. Its translation: CASIMGQGNGELFF. This rearrangement joins TRBV19 to TRBJ2-2, with 10 bases fitting TRBD1. The germline gives CDR1 LNHDA, CDR2 SQIVND (reference sequence). The ends lost 9 bases at V and 7 bases at J; junction bases unmatched: 8. The CDR3 runs 14 residues.

The chain uses TRBV5-1 and TRBJ1-4, with TRBD1 as a possible D gene (6 bases). Trimming cost V 0 bases and J 8 bases, with 8 bases left between them. The germline gives CDR1 SGHRS, CDR2 YFSETQ. This CDR3 spans 13 amino acids. The CDR3 spells CASSLEDREKLFF. CDR3 bases: TGCGCCAGCAGCTTGGAAGACAGGGAAAAACTGTTTTTT.

This chain uses TRBV6-1 with TRBJ1-1; unclear D gene. Germline-derived CDR1 and CDR2 are MNHNS and SASEGT. This CDR3 has 14 amino acids. Trimming cost V 2 bases and J 1 base, with 8 bases left between them. CDR3 DNA sequence: TGTGCCAGCAGTGAACTGGCAAAGAACACTGAAGCTTTCTTT. Translation: CASSELAKNTEAFF.

The rearrangement uses TRBV12-5 and TRBJ2-1; D may be TRBD2 (7 bases). V lost 7 bases and J lost 12, with 19 bases in between. Germline values: CDR1 LGHNT, CDR2 FRNRAP. The CDR3 extends over 13 amino acids. The CDR3 reads CASAPVGGGGQFF. The CDR3 DNA reads TGTGCTAGTGCCCCGGTAGGGGGGGGAGGGCAGTTCTTC.

V usage is TRBV15 and J usage is TRBJ1-4; 7 nucleotides agree with TRBD1. J gave up 5 bases and V 2 bases, and 8 bases lay outside the gene matches. CDR1 LNHNV and CDR2 YYDKDF come from the germline V gene (reference sequence). This CDR3 has 16 amino acids. The CDR3 sequence is CATSRTGTALNEKLFF. CDR3 bases: TGTGCCACCAGCAGAACCGGGACAGCCTTAAATGAAAAACTGTTTTTT.

The V call is TRBV6-1, the J call TRBJ1-5, with D perhaps TRBD1 (6 bases). The CDR3 consists of 14 residues. The germline V gene has CDR1 MNHNS and CDR2 SASEGT. V was trimmed by 2 bases and J by 6 bases, leaving 11 bases between them. The CDR3 nucleotides are TGTGCCAGCAGTGAACAGAGGGGGAGTCAGCCCCAGCATTTT. As protein: CASSEQRGSQPQHF.